This entry lists 4 T cell receptor beta chains sequenced from one sample in a study of T cell responses to AZD1222 COVID-19 vaccine. The repertoire was sequenced with immunoSEQ multiplex PCR; TCRdb's copy has only in-frame clones and lacks some. This sample yields 150,000 or so clones, of which about 93% are seen a single time; around 0.66% belongs to the top ten. This material consisted of peripheral blood, taken on day 0 of AZD1222 vaccination. These receptors originate from an adult in good health.

The chain links TRBV30 to TRBJ2-7, with D perhaps TRBD1 or TRBD2 (5 bases each). The V gene's germline CDR1 is GTSNPN and CDR2 SVGIG (reference sequence). Trimming shortened V by 3 bases and J by 7 bases, and 16 bases separated the two germline ends. CDR3 length: 13 amino acids. Here the CDR3 reads CAWRQVGVGEQYF. In DNA form, the CDR3 reads TGTGCCTGGAGACAAGTGGGGGTTGGTGAGCAGTACTTC.

The chain joins TRBV19 to TRBJ2-2; 10 positions agree with TRBD1. Germline CDR1 and CDR2: LNHDA and SQIVND (reference sequence). The V segment lost 7 bases and the J segment 4 bases; nucleotides outside the gene matches: 3. The CDR3 consists of 14 residues. CDR3 DNA: TGTGCCAGTACCGACAGGGGGCCCACCGGGGAGCTGTTTTTT. Amino acids: CASTDRGPTGELFF.

The chain couples TRBV18 to TRBJ2-1; TRBD2 matches 11 bases. After removal of 3 bases from V and 3 bases from J, the junction contained 4 bases not matched to a gene. Germline loops: CDR1 KGHSH, CDR2 LQKENI. The CDR3 loop spans 16 amino acids. CDR3 bases: TGTGCCAGCTCACCCAGCCTAGCGGGAGGCTACAATGAGCAGTTCTTC. Translated: CASSPSLAGGYNEQFF.

This sequence joins TRBV4-1 and TRBJ2-1, with D tentatively TRBD1 (5 bases). CDR1 is MGHRA and CDR2 is YSYEKL in the germline V gene. The CDR3 spans 16 residues. V lost 0 bases to trimming and J lost 2 bases, with 11 bases between them. The chain's CDR3 is CASSQEGRTPYNEQFF. DNA of the CDR3: TGCGCCAGCAGCCAAGAGGGGCGGACCCCCTACAATGAGCAGTTCTTC.